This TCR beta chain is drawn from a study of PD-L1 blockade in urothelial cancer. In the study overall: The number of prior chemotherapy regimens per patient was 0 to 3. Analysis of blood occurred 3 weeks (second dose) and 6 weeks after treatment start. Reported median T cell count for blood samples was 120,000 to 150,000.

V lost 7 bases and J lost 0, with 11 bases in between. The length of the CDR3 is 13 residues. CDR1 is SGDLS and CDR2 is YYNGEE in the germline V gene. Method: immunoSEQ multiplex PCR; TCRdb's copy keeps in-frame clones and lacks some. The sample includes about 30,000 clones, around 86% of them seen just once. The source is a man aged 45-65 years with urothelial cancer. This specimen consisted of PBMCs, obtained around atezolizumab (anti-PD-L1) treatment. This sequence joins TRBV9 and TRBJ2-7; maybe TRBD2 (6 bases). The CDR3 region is CASGAGNSYEQYF. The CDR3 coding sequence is TGTGCCAGCGGAGCGGGTAACTCCTACGAGCAGTACTTC.